This TCR beta chain was sequenced for a study of preoperative IRX-2 immunotherapy in early breast cancer. Documented treatment: preoperative locoregional IRX-2 cytokine immunotherapy. Preoperative locoregional IRX-2 cytokine immunotherapy was tested in the phase Ib source study. Data came from immunoSEQ multiplex PCR; TCRdb stores just in-frame clones and leaves some out. The table has about 25,000 clones, approximately 96% seen once. The CDR3 is made up of 16 amino acids. Trimming removed 0 bases at V and 7 bases at J, with 15 bases between. Germline CDR1 is MNHEY and CDR2 is SVGAGI. V and J are TRBV6-5 and TRBJ1-4; D unclear. The sample was tumor tissue, taken after IRX-2 immunotherapy. This TCR derives from a human donor with breast cancer. The CDR3 nucleotides are TGTGCCAGCAGTTACTCAACTGGGGTGGGTGGTGAAAAACTGTTTTTT. It codes for CASSYSTGVGGEKLFF.